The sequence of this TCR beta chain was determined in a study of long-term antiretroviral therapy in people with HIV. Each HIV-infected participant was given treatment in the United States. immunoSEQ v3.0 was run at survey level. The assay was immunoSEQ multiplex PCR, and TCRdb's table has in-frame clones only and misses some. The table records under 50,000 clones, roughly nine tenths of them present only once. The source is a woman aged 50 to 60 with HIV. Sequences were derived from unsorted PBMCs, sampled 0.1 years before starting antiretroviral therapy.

This CDR3 reads CASSLLGRGLDTEAFF. For the CDR3, the DNA is TGTGCCAGCAGCTTATTGGGCAGGGGGCTTGACACTGAAGCTTTCTTT. The chain carries TRBV7-8 and TRBJ1-1; TRBD1 agrees at 8 bases. Germline CDR1 SGHVS, CDR2 FQNEAQ. CDR3 size: 16 residues. V lost 2 bases to trimming and J lost 3 bases; unmatched junction nucleotides: 8. Filled out from reference TRBV7-8 and TRBJ1-1, the complete variable domain reads GAGVSQSPRYKVAKRGQDVALRCDPISGHVSLFWYQQALGQGPEFLTYFQNEAQLDKSGLPSDRFFAERPEGSVSTLKIQRTQQEDSAVYLCASSLLGRGLDTEAFFGQGTRLTVV.